The 9 T cell receptor beta chains below all came from one sample that was sequenced in a study of T cells in Graves' hyperthyroidism and ophthalmopathy (dated by TCRdb to the late 2010s). Preparation of the library involved multiplex PCR. For sequencing, an Illumina HiSeq 2000 was employed. The TCR beta CDR3 regions were amplified from the RNA transcripts. The first round of RT-PCR for the TCR CDR3 was performed with the HTBI primer set and the Qiagen OneStep RT-PCR kit. The public sequencing data were trimmed at Q25 with fastp and processed into clonotypes with MiXCR by TCRdb, which kept only in-frame beta chains. Rows are combined by CDR3 protein, so each entry shows the most common genes and DNA. This sample is represented by under 300,000 distinct CDR3 sequences; roughly an eighth of them were singletons. Roughly 7.7% of the sample is taken by the ten largest. Material: blood. The receptors here all came from a woman aged 40 to 55 with Graves' hyperthyroidism.

This clonotype was recorded at least ten times. This sequence joins TRBV12-3 or TRBV12-4 and TRBJ1-5; D ambiguous. The CDR3 extends over 12 amino acids. The V gene lost 3 bases and the J gene lost 3 bases, with 3 bases spanning the gap. CDR3 loop: CASSLHNQPQHF. CDR3 bases: TGTGCCAGCAGTTTGCACAATCAGCCCCAGCATTTT.

The chain combines TRBV9 with TRBJ1-3; TRBD1 matches 9 bases. Germline CDR1 reads SGDLS; CDR2 reads YYNGEE. This CDR3 spans 15 amino acids. V dropped 0 bases and J dropped 2; count of bases not matched to a gene: 0. CDR3 protein: CASSVGDRAGNTIYF. The CDR3 DNA sequence: TGTGCCAGCAGCGTAGGGGACAGGGCTGGAAACACCATATATTTT.

V usage is TRBV7-9 and J usage is TRBJ2-3; D possibly corresponds to TRBD1 (6 bases). Germline CDR1 and CDR2: SEHNR and FQNEAQ (reference sequence). Trimming cost V 3 bases and J 4 bases, with 14 bases left between them. The CDR3 is made up of 15 amino acids. For the CDR3, the DNA is TGTGCCAGCAGCTTCTGGTCAGGGGCCGCAGATACGCAGTATTTT. Translated: CASSFWSGAADTQYF.

This clonotype was counted at least ten times. V and J are TRBV12-3 or TRBV12-4 and TRBJ1-4; D call uncertain. The CDR3 is 14 residues long. Trimming removed 3 bases from V and 4 bases from J, with 9 bases in between. The CDR3 bases are TGTGCCAGCAGTTTCCGGAGTCTTAATGAAAAACTGTTTTTT. Translated: CASSFRSLNEKLFF.

In its sample, this clonotype was seen a few times. The chain carries TRBV6-5 and TRBJ1-5; 8 bases line up with TRBD1. The CDR3 sequence is 18 residues long. Germline-derived CDR1 and CDR2 are MNHEY and SVGAGI. V lost 0 bases, J lost 0 bases, and 7 bases stayed unmatched. The chain's CDR3 is CASSYSFQGAHSNQPQHF. In DNA, the CDR3 is TGTGCCAGCAGTTACTCCTTCCAGGGGGCTCATAGCAATCAGCCCCAGCATTTT.

The chain couples TRBV6-1 to TRBJ2-5, with TRBD2 matching over 11 bases. Losses at the gene ends were 6 bases for V and 5 bases for J; bases not matched to a gene: 5. This CDR3 is 14 amino acids long. CDR1 is MNHNS, CDR2 SASEGT, per germline. In DNA form, the CDR3 reads TGTGCCAGCAGGACTAGCGGGAAATCGGAGACCCAGTACTTC. The encoded protein is CASRTSGKSETQYF.

This clonotype was found a few times. The rearrangement uses TRBV7-6 and TRBJ2-1, with D possibly being TRBD1 (5 bases). V lost 8 bases to trimming and J lost 4 bases, with 24 bases between them. The CDR3 spans 17 residues. Germline CDR1 and CDR2: SGHVS and FNYEAQ. CDR3 nucleotide sequence: TGTGCCAGCTCACCAATGGCCGCAGGGTTCCATTACAATGAGCAGTTCTTC. Its translation is CASSPMAAGFHYNEQFF.

This clonotype was counted many times. The chain joins TRBV24-1 to TRBJ1-5; D is possibly TRBD1 (6 bases). CDR1 and CDR2 (germline): KGHDR, SFDVKD. This CDR3 is built from 15 residues. V was pared by 3 bases and J by 5 bases, with 13 bases between. DNA for the CDR3: TGTGCCACCAGTGATCGGGGGGGGCTCGATCAGCCCCAGCATTTT. Its protein is CATSDRGGLDQPQHF.

This clonotype was detected a few times. This chain links TRBV11-3 with TRBJ2-2; 7 bases are a match to TRBD2. The CDR3 spans 15 residues. CDR1 and CDR2 (germline): SGHNT, YENEEA. V shed 5 bases, J shed 7 bases, and the junction held 10 bases outside the gene matches. This chain's CDR3 is CASSPKRDGDGELFF. The CDR3 DNA reads TGTGCCAGCAGCCCCAAGCGGGATGGGGACGGGGAGCTGTTTTTT. Combining the CDR3 with reference TRBV11-3 and TRBJ2-2 gives the whole variable domain EAGVVQSPRYKIIEKKQPVAFWCNPISGHNTLYWYLQNLGQGPELLIRYENEEAVDDSQLPKDRFSAERLKGVDSTLKIQPAELGDSAVYLCASSPKRDGDGELFFGEGSRLTVL.